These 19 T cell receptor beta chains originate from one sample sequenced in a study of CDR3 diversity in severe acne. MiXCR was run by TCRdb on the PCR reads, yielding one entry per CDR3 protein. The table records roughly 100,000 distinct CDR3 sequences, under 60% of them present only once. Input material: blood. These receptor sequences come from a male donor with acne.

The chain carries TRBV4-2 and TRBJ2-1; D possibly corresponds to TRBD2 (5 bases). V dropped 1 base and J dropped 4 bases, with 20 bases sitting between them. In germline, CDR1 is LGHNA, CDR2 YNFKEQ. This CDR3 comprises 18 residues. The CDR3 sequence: CASSQVGKGLRVYNEQFF. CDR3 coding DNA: TGTGCCAGCAGCCAAGTTGGTAAGGGCCTGCGGGTATACAATGAGCAGTTCTTC.

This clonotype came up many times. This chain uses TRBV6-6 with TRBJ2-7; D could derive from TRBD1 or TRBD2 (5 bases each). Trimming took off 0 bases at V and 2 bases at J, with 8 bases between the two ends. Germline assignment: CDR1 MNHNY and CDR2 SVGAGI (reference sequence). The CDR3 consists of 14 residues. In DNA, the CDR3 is TGTGCCAGCAGTTACTCTGGGGGAACCTACGAGCAGTACTTC. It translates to CASSYSGGTYEQYF.

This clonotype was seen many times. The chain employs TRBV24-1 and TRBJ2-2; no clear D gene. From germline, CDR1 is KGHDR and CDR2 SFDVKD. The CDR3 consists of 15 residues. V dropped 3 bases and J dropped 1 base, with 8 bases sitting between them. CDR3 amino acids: CATSDPAGNTGELFF. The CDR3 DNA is TGTGCCACCAGTGATCCGGCAGGGAACACCGGGGAGCTGTTTTTT.

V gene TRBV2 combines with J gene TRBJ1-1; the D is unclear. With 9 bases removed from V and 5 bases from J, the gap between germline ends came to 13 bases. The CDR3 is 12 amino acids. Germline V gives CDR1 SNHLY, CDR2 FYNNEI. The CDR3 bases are TGTGCCAGTAGAGTTGAGGTGACTGAAGCTTTCTTT. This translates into CASRVEVTEAFF.

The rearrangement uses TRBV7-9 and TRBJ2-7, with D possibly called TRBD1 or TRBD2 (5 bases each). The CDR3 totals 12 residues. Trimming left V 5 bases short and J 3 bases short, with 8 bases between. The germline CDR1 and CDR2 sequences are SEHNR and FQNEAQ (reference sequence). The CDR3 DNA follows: TGTGCCAGCAGCCGGGGCAGCTACGAGCAGTACTTC. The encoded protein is CASSRGSYEQYF.

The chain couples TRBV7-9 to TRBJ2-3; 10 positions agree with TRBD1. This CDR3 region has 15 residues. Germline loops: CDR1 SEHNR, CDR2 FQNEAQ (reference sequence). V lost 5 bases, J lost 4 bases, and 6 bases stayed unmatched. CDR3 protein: CASSKGQGWPDTQYF. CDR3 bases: TGTGCCAGCAGCAAGGGACAGGGGTGGCCAGATACGCAGTATTTT.

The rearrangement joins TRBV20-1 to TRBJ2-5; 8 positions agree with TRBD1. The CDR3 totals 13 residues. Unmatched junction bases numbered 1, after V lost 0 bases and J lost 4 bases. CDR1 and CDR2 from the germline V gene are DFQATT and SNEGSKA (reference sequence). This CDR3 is CSARETGVETQYF. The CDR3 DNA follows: TGCAGTGCTAGAGAGACAGGGGTAGAGACCCAGTACTTC.

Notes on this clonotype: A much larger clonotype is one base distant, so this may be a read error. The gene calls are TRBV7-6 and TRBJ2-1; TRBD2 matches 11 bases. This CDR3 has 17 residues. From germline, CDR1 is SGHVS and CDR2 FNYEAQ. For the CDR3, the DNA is TGTGCCAGCAGCCCTCCGGGACTAGCGGTCCCCTACAATAAGCAGTTCTTC. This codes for CASSPPGLAVPYNKQFF.

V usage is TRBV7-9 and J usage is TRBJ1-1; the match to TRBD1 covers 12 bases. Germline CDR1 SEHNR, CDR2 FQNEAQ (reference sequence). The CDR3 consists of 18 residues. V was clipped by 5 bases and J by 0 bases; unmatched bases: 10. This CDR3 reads CASSLSGTGGRLNTEAFF. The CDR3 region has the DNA TGTGCCAGCAGCCTATCCGGGACAGGGGGCCGATTGAACACTGAAGCTTTCTTT.

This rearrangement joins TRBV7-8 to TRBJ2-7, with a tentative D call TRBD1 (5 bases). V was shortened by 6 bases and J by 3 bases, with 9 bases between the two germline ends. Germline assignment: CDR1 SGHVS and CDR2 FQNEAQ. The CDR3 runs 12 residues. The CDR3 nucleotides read TGTGCCAGCAGTACAGGCGACTACGAGCAGTACTTC. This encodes CASSTGDYEQYF.

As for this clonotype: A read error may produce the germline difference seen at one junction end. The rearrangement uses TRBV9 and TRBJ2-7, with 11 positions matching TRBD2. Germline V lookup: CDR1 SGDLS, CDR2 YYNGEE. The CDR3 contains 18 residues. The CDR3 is CACSANPVGLAVAYEQYF. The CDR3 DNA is TGTGCCTGCAGCGCTAACCCCGTGGGACTAGCGGTCGCCTACGAGCAGTACTTC.

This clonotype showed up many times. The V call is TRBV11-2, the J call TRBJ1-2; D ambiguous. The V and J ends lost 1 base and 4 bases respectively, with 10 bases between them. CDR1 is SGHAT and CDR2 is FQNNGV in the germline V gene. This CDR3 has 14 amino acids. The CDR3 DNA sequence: TGTGCCAGCAGCTTAGTCTCAGGATCCTATGGCTACACCTTC. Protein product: CASSLVSGSYGYTF. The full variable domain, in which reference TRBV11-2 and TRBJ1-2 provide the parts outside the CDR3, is EAGVAQSPRYKIIEKRQSVAFWCNPISGHATLYWYQQILGQGPKLLIQFQNNGVVDDSQLPKDRFSAERLKGVDSTLKIQPAKLEDSAVYLCASSLVSGSYGYTFGSGTRLTVV.

The CDR3 reads CASSILTGNQRETQYF. Written as DNA, the CDR3 is TGTGCCAGTAGTATTTTGACCGGGAATCAGAGGGAGACCCAGTACTTC. The rearrangement uses TRBV19 and TRBJ2-5; D perhaps matches TRBD2 (5 bases). The CDR3 is 16 amino acids. Germline V CDR1 and CDR2: LNHDA, SQIVND (reference sequence). V dropped 3 bases and J dropped 5 bases, with 19 bases sitting between them.

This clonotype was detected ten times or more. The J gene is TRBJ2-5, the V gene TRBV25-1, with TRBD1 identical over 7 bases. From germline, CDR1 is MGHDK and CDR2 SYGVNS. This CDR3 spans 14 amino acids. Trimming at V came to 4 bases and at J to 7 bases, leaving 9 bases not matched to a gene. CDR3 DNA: TGTGCCAGCAGTGTCCCGGGACAGATTGGGACCCAGTACTTC. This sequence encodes CASSVPGQIGTQYF.

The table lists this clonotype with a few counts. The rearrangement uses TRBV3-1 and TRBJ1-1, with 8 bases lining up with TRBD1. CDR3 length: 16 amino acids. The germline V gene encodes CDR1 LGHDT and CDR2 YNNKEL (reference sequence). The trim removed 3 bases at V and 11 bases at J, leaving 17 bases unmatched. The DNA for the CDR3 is TGTGCCAGCAGCCACACTAAGACCGGGACAGGAGGTTCCGCTTTCTTT. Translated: CASSHTKTGTGGSAFF.

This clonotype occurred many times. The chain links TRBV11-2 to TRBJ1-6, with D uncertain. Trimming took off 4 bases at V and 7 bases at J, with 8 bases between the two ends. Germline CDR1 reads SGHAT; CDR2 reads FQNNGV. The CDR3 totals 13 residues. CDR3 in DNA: TGTGCCAGCAGCTCCCTACGGAATTCACCCCTCCACTTT. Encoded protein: CASSSLRNSPLHF.

In DNA form, the CDR3 reads TGCGCCAGCAGTGAGGAGGTAGAGACCACTGAAGCTTTCTTT. Its translation: CASSEEVETTEAFF. This chain connects TRBV10-1 to TRBJ1-1; D remains ambiguous. This CDR3 spans 14 amino acids. Trimming shortened V by 2 bases and J by 4 bases, and 11 bases separated the two germline ends. Germline V CDR1 and CDR2: WNHNN, SYGVQD (reference sequence).

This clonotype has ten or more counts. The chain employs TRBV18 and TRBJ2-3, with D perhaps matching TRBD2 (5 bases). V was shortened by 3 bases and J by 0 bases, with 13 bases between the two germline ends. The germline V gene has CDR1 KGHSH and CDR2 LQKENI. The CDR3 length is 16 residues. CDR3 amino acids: CASSPISETSTDTQYF. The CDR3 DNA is TGTGCCAGCTCACCCATTAGCGAAACTAGCACAGATACGCAGTATTTT.

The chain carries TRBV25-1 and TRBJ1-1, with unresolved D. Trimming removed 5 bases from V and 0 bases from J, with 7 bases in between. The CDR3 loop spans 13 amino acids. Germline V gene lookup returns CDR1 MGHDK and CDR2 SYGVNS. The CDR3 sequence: CASSSHLNTEAFF. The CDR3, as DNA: TGTGCCAGCAGTTCGCACTTGAACACTGAAGCTTTCTTT.